This T cell receptor beta chain was sequenced for a study of T cell repertoires in aging, cancer and after chemotherapy. Overall study: Donor ages fell into six groups from 30 or younger up to 70 or older. Findings and limits, study-wide: In healthy donors, age-related TCR diversity loss mainly reflected lost richness. Median generation probability rose over the chemotherapy interval in each cancer cohort, suggesting rebound thymic output.

TCR beta rearrangements were amplified from peripheral blood genomic DNA. This clonotype has a handful of counts. Antigen unknown. Multiplex touch-down PCR with TRB-A/B primers amplified rearranged V-D-J TRB sequences. TCRdb reprocessed the multiplex PCR reads with MiXCR, giving one entry per CDR3 protein. The sample lists 4,000 to 4,500 distinct CDR3 sequences; more than 20% were seen once. The sequenced sample was blood. The sequence was collected from a human donor with a solid tumor.

The DNA for the CDR3 is TGTGCCAGCAGTTACTCCGGGACAGGCTGGCAAGAGACCCAGTACTTC. As protein: CASSYSGTGWQETQYF. The J gene is TRBJ2-5, the V gene TRBV6-5, with TRBD1 matching over 8 bases. Looked up from germline, CDR1 is MNHEY and CDR2 is SVGAGI. The J segment lost 2 bases and the V segment lost 0 bases, leaving 5 bases of the junction unmatched. The CDR3 is 16 residues long.